A single sample gave rise to the 16 T cell receptor beta chains below, sequenced in a study of T-cell reconstitution after alpha-beta-depleted transplantation in children. For TCRbeta, the library was prepared with unique molecular identifiers. In TCRdb, the PCR reads were re-called with MiXCR into one record per CDR3 protein. The sample carries about 610,000 distinct CDR3 sequences, over 9.5% recorded once. The sequenced sample was PBMCs from the stem cell graft donor, obtained from the stem cell graft. These receptors were taken from a human donor who donated a stem cell graft to a child with acute myeloid leukemia.

Only a few counts were recorded for this clonotype. This chain connects TRBV27 to TRBJ2-7; the match to TRBD2 covers 13 bases. The V gene end was trimmed by 5 bases and the J gene end by 7 bases; junction bases not matched to a gene: 8. The CDR3 runs to 15 residues. CDR1 is MNHEY, CDR2 SMNVEV, per germline (reference sequence). The CDR3 is CASSPLAGGLGEQYF. CDR3 nucleotides: TGTGCCAGCAGTCCACTAGCGGGAGGGCTGGGGGAGCAGTACTTC.

Turning to this clonotype: A read error may account for a junction end that differs from germline. This chain joins TRBV18 and TRBJ2-3; the match to TRBD2 covers 11 bases. Germline V gene sequence: CDR1 KGHSH, CDR2 LQKENI. This CDR3 contains 13 residues. The CDR3 region is CVSSLAGADTQYF. The CDR3 nucleotides read TGTGTCAGCTCACTAGCGGGAGCAGATACGCAGTATTTT.

This clonotype has ten or more counts. The chain couples TRBV12-3 or TRBV12-4 to TRBJ1-6, with TRBD1 matching over 9 bases. CDR3 length: 17 amino acids. V gave up 5 bases and J gave up 4 bases; unmatched junction bases: 9. This chain's CDR3 is CASSLRMDRGYNSPLHF. The CDR3 DNA reads as TGTGCCAGCAGTCTCCGTATGGACAGGGGATATAATTCACCCCTCCACTTT.

V is TRBV20-1 and J is TRBJ2-7; 8 nucleotides align to TRBD2. The trim removed 5 bases at V and 1 base at J, leaving 7 bases unmatched. This CDR3 is 14 amino acids long. Germline CDR1 reads DFQATT; CDR2 reads SNEGSKA (reference sequence). The CDR3 loop is CSAPRLATSYEQYF. In nucleotides, the CDR3 is TGCAGTGCTCCGAGACTAGCGACTTCCTACGAGCAGTACTTC.

Relative to its sample, this clonotype is medium-sized. The chain combines TRBV7-2 with TRBJ2-7; D is unresolved. Trimming shortened V by 1 base and J by 6 bases, and 13 bases separated the two germline ends. Per germline, CDR1 SGHTA and CDR2 FQGNSA. This CDR3 has 14 residues. This chain's CDR3 is CASSLVGNNIEQYF. The CDR3, as DNA: TGTGCCAGCAGCTTAGTAGGGAATAACATCGAGCAGTACTTC.

The chain links TRBV11-3 to TRBJ2-7; D is undetermined. Trimming left V 1 base short and J 2 bases short, with 6 bases between. The CDR3 runs 13 residues. The germline CDR1 and CDR2 sequences are SGHNT and YENEEA. CDR3 DNA sequence: TGTGCCAGCAGCTTAGCTCACACCTACGAGCAGTACTTC. The encoded protein is CASSLAHTYEQYF.

This clonotype was counted ten times or more. J is TRBJ2-7 and V is TRBV6-2 or TRBV6-3; TRBD1 agrees at 7 bases. The CDR3 consists of 15 residues. Germline trimming cut 6 bases from V and 0 bases from J; bases unmatched to any gene: 8. CDR1 MNHEY and CDR2 SVGEGT come from the germline V gene. CDR3 loop: CASRNRTGVSYEQYF. DNA of the CDR3: TGTGCCAGCAGAAACCGGACAGGCGTCTCCTACGAGCAGTACTTC.

This clonotype was detected only a few times. The junction and the germline gene differ at one end; a read error may be behind it. This chain joins TRBV29-1 and TRBJ2-3; D is perhaps TRBD1 or TRBD2 (5 bases each). CDR3 length: 14 residues. Per the germline V gene, CDR1 is SQVTM and CDR2 is ANQGSEA. For the CDR3, the DNA is TGCAGCTTTGAGGGGCTAGCAAGCACAGATACGCAGTATTTT. Its protein product is CSFEGLASTDTQYF.

Remarks on this clonotype: A read error may explain this, as a much larger clone is one base away. The chain carries TRBV28 and TRBJ1-5; 8 bases line up with TRBD1. The CDR3 is 16 residues long. Germline V gene data show CDR1 as MDHEN and CDR2 as SYDVKM. CDR3 loop: CASSSLMTGDNRPQHF. DNA of the CDR3: TGTGCCAGCAGTTCTCTTATGACAGGGGACAATCGGCCCCAGCATTTT.

This clonotype has more than one count but fewer than ten. V and J are TRBV20-1 and TRBJ2-1, with TRBD1 identical over 12 bases. The CDR3 has 14 amino acids. Germline CDR1 is DFQATT and CDR2 is SNEGSKA (reference sequence). With V trimmed by 2 bases and J by 9 bases, 5 bases remained unmatched. In DNA, the CDR3 is TGCAGTGCTAGATTCGGGACAGGGGGCCGTGAGCAGTTCTTC. This sequence encodes CSARFGTGGREQFF.

The rearrangement joins TRBV14 to TRBJ2-3; 9 bases are shared with TRBD2. CDR1 and CDR2 from the germline V gene are SGHDN and FVKESK. The length of the CDR3 is 17 residues. V was clipped by 0 bases and J by 4 bases; unmatched bases: 8. CDR3 bases: TGTGCCAGCAGCCAAGATCTTAGCGGGAGAGGGTCAGATACGCAGTATTTT. Translation: CASSQDLSGRGSDTQYF.

V usage is TRBV29-1 and J usage is TRBJ2-5; D ambiguous. The ends were cut back, 3 bases at V and 7 bases at J, with 15 bases in the middle. Germline CDR1 and CDR2: SQVTM and ANQGSEA. The length of the CDR3 is 13 residues. CDR3: CSVEKDQKATQYF. The CDR3 DNA sequence: TGCAGCGTTGAGAAGGACCAGAAGGCGACCCAGTACTTC.

This clonotype was detected a few times. This chain connects TRBV6-2 or TRBV6-3 to TRBJ2-7; possible D gene TRBD2, 5 bases. Germline V gene lookup returns CDR1 MNHEY and CDR2 SVGEGT. V lost 0 bases and J lost 3, with 24 bases in between. This CDR3 contains 19 residues. Here the CDR3 reads CASSYSGRGAIPGGYEQYF. CDR3 nucleotide sequence: TGTGCCAGCAGTTACTCAGGGAGAGGTGCCATTCCCGGTGGCTACGAGCAGTACTTC.

This clonotype occurred a few times. The V gene is TRBV3-1, the J gene TRBJ1-1; D ambiguous. V was pared by 2 bases and J by 8 bases, with 9 bases between. CDR1 and CDR2 (germline): LGHDT, YNNKEL (reference sequence). The CDR3 loop spans 12 amino acids. DNA of the CDR3: TGTGCCAGCAGCCAACTATTAAGAGAAGCTTTCTTT. Its protein product is CASSQLLREAFF.

This clonotype was detected only a few times. The rearrangement joins TRBV29-1 to TRBJ1-2; unclear D gene. Per germline, CDR1 SQVTM and CDR2 ANQGSEA. The germline V and J ends were trimmed by 7 bases and 4 bases, with 16 bases remaining between them. The CDR3 runs to 13 residues. The DNA for the CDR3 is TGCAGCGCTGCGCGACCTGAACCCTATGGCTACACCTTC. Its protein product is CSAARPEPYGYTF. The complete variable domain, with remaining parts taken from reference TRBV29-1 and TRBJ1-2, reads SAVISQKPSRDICQRGTSLTIQCQVDSQVTMMFWYRQQPGQSLTLIATANQGSEATYESGFVIDKFPISRPNLTFSTLTVSNMSPEDSSIYLCSAARPEPYGYTFGSGTRLTVV.

This clonotype was detected a few times. The chain combines TRBV29-1 with TRBJ2-2; TRBD2 aligns across 8 bases. CDR3 length equals 15 residues. V gave up 7 bases and J gave up 1 base; unmatched junction bases: 8. Germline V gives CDR1 SQVTM, CDR2 ANQGSEA. The CDR3 coding sequence is TGCAGCGCCCTAGGGCTAGCGGGGAACACCGGGGAGCTGTTTTTT. It codes for CSALGLAGNTGELFF.